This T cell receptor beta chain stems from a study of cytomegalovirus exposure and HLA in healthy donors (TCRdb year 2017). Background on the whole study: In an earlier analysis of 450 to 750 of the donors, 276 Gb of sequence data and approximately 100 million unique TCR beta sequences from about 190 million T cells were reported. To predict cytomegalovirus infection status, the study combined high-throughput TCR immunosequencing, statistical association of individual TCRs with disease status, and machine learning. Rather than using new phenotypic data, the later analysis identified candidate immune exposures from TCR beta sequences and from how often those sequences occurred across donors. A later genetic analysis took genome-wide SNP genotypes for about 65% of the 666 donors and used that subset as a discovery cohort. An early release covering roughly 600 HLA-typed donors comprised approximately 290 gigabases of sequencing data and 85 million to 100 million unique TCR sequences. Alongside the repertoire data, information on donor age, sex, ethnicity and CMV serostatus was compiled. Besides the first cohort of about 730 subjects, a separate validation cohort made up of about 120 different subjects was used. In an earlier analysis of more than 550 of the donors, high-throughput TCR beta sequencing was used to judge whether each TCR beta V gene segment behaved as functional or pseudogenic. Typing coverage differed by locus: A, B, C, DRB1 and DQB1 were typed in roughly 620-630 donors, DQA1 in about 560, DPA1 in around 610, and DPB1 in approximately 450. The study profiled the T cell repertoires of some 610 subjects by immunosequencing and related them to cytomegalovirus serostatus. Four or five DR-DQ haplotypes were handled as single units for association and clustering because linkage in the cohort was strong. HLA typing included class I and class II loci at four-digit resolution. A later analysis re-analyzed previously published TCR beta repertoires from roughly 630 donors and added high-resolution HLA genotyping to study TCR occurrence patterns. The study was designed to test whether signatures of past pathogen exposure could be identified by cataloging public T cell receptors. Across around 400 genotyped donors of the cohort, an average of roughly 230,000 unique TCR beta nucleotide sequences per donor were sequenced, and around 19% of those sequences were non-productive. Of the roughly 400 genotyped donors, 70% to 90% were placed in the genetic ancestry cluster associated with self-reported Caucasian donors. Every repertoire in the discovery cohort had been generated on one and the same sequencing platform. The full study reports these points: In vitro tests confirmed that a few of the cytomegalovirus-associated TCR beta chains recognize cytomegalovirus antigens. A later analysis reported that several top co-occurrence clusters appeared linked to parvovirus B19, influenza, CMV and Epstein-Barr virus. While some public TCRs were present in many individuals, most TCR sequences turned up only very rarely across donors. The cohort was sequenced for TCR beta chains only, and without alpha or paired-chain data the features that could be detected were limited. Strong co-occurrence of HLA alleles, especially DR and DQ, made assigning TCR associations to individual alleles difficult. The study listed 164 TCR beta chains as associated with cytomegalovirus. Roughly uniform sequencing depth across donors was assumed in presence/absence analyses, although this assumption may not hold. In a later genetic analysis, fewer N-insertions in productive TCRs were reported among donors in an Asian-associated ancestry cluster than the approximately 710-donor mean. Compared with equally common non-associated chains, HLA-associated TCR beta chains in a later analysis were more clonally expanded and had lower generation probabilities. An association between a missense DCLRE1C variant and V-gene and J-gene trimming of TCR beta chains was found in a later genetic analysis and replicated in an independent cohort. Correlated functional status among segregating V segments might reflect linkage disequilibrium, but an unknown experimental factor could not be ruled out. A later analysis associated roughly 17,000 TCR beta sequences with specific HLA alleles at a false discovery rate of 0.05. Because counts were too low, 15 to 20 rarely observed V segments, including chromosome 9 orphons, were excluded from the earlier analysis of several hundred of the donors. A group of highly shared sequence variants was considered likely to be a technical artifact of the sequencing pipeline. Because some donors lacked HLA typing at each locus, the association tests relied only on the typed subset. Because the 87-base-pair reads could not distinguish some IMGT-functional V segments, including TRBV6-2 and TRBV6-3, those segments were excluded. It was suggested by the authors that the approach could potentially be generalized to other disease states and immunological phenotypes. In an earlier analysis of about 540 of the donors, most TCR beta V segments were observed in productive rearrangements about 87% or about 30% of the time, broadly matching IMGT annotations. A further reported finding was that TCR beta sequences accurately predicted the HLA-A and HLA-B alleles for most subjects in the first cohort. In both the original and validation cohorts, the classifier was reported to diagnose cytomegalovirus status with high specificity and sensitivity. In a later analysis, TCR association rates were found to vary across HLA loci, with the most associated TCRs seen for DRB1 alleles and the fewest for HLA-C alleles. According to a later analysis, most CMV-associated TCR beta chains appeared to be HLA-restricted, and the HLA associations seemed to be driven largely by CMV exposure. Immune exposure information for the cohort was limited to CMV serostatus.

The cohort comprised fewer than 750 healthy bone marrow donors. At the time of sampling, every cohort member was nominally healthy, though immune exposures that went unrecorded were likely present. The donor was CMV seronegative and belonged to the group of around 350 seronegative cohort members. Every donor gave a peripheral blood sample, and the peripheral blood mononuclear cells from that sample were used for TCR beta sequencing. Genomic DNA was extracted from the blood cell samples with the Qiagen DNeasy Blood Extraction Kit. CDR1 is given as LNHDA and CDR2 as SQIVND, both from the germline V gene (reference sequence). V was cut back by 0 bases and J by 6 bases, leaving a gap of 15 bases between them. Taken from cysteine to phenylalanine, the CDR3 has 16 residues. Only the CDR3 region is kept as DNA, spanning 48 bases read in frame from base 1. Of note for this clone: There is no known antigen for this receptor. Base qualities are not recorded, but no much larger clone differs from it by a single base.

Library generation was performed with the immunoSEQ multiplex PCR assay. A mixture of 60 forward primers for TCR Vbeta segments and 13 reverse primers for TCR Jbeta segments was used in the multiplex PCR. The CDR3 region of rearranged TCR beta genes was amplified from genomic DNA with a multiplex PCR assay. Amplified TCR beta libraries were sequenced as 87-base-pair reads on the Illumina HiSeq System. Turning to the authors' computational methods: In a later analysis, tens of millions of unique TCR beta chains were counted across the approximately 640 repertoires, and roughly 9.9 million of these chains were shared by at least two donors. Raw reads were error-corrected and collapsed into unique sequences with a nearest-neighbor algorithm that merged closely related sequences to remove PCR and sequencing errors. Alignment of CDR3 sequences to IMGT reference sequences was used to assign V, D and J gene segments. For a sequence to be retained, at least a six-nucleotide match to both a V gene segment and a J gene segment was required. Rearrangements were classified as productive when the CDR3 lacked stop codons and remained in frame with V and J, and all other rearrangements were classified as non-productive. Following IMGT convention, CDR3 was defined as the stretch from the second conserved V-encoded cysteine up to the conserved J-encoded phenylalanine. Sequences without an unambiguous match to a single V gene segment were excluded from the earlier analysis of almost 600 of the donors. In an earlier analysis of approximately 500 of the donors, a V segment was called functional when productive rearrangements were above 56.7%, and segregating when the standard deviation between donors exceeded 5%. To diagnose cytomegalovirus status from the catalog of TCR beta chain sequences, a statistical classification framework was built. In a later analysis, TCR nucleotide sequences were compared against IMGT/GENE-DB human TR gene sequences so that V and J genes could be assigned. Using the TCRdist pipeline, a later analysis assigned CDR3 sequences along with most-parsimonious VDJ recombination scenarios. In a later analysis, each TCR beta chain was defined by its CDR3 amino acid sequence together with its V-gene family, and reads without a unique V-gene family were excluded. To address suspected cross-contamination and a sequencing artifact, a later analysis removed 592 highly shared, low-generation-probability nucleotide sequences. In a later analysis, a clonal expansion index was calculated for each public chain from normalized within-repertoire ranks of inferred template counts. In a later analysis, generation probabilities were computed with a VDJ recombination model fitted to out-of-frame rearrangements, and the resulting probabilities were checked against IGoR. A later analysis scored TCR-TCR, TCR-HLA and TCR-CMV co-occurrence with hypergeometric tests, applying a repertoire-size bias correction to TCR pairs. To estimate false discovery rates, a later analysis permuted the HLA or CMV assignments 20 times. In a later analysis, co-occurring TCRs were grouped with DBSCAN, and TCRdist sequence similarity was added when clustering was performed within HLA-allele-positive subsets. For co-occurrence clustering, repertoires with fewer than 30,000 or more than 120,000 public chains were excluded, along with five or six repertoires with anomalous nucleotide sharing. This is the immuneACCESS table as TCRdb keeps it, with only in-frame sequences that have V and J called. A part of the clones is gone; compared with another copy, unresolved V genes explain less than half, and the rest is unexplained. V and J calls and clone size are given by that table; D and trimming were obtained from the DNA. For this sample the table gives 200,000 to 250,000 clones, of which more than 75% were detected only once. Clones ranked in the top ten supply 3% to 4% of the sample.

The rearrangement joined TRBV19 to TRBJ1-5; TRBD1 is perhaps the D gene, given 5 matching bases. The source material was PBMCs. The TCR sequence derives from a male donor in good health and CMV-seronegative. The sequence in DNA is TGTGCCAGTAGTATAGATCCCAGGGAAGTCGGTCAGCCCCAGCATTTT. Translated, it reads CASSIDPREVGQPQHF.